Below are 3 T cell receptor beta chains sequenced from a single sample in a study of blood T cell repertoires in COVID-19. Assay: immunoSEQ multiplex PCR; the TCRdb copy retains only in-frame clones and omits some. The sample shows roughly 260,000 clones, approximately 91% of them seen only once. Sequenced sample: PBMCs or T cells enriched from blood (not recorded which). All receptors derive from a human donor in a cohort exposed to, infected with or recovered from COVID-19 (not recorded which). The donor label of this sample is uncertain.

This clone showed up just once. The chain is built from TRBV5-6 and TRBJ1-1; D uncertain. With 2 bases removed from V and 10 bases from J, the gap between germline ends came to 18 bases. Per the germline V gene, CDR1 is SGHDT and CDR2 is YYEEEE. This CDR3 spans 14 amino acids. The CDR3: CASSFFIVGGGAFF. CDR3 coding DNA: TGTGCCAGCAGCTTCTTTATTGTTGGTGGCGGAGCTTTCTTT.

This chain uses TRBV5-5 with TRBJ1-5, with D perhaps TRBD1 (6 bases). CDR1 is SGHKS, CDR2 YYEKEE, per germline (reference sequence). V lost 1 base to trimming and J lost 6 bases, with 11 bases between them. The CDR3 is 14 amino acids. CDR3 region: CASSLQRGGQPQHF. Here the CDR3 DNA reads TGTGCCAGCAGCTTGCAAAGAGGGGGTCAGCCCCAGCATTTT.

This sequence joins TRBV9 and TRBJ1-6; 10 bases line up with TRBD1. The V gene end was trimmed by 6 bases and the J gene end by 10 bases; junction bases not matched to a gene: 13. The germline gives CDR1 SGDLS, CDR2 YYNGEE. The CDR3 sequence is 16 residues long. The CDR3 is CASIATRDRGNSPLHF. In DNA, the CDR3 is TGTGCCAGCATCGCGACCCGGGACAGGGGAAACTCACCCCTCCACTTT.